Below, 14 T cell receptor beta chains from the same sample are listed, as sequenced in a study of PD-1 blockade in classical Hodgkin lymphoma. Repertoires were generated with immunoSEQ multiplex PCR, while TCRdb's copy carries only in-frame clones and drops some. The sample includes over 5,500 clones, roughly 81% seen only once; the top ten take less than 40%. Relapse after autologous stem cell transplantation occurred in every patient, and brentuximab vedotin exposure varied. The sample here was peripheral blood mononuclear cells (PBMCs), taken at baseline. Receptors originate from a human donor with classical Hodgkin lymphoma.

This clone is labeled as medium-sized. The chain links TRBV30 to TRBJ2-3; TRBD2 aligns across 7 bases. With V trimmed by 3 bases and J by 7 bases, 1 base remained unmatched. The CDR3 has 11 residues. Germline loops: CDR1 GTSNPN, CDR2 SVGIG (reference sequence). CDR3 loop: CAWRAGNTQYF. CDR3 DNA sequence: TGTGCCTGGAGAGCGGGAAATACGCAGTATTTT.

The DNA of the CDR3 is TGTGCCAGCAGTACAGGGACAGCTTACGAGCAGTACTTC. This translates into CASSTGTAYEQYF. The chain joins TRBV6-5 to TRBJ2-7; 7 bases fit TRBD1. Germline V gene lookup returns CDR1 MNHEY and CDR2 SVGAGI. The CDR3 extends over 13 amino acids. V lost 5 bases to trimming and J lost 4 bases; unmatched junction nucleotides: 5.

This chain connects TRBV7-2 to TRBJ2-1; TRBD2 is a possible D gene (6 bases). This CDR3 comprises 15 residues. Trimming left V 1 base short and J 6 bases short, with 13 bases between. CDR1 SGHTA and CDR2 FQGNSA come from the germline V gene. The CDR3 DNA sequence: TGTGCCAGCAGCTTAGTTCGTATGGAGGGCAATGAGCAGTTCTTC. Encoded protein: CASSLVRMEGNEQFF.

The gene calls are TRBV11-3 and TRBJ1-3, with 8 positions matching TRBD1. With V trimmed by 4 bases and J by 2 bases, 10 bases remained unmatched. The CDR3 totals 17 residues. Looked up from germline, CDR1 is SGHNT and CDR2 is YENEEA. The CDR3 here is CASSSTSTGEAGNTIYF. The CDR3 coding sequence is TGTGCCAGCAGCTCAACATCGACAGGGGAGGCTGGAAACACCATATATTTT.

This chain connects TRBV4-3 to TRBJ2-3; 9 nucleotides agree with TRBD2. The junction had 9 bases not matched to a gene; V was cut back by 6 bases and J by 2 bases. Germline CDR1 LGHNA, CDR2 YSLEER. The CDR3 extends over 16 amino acids. The CDR3 nucleotides read TGCGCCAGCAGTCAATATAGCGGGAGCGACACAGATACGCAGTATTTT. Protein: CASSQYSGSDTDTQYF.

The J gene is TRBJ2-7, the V gene TRBV21-1; TRBD1, the table's D call, was not compared with the DNA. TRBV21-1 is a pseudogene locus. The CDR3 is made up of 14 amino acids. The CDR3 reads CASSSGTGDYEQYF. The CDR3 DNA is TGTGCCAGCAGCTCCGGGACAGGGGACTACGAGCAGTACTTC.

This chain uses TRBV9 with TRBJ2-2, with 8 bases matching TRBD1. V lost 4 bases to trimming and J lost 4 bases; unmatched junction nucleotides: 9. The CDR3 loop spans 16 amino acids. Germline CDR1 SGDLS, CDR2 YYNGEE. CDR3 protein: CASSPRQGRPTGELFF. CDR3 nucleotides: TGTGCCAGCAGCCCGAGACAGGGGAGACCCACCGGGGAGCTGTTTTTT.

This chain uses TRBV25-1 with TRBJ2-7; D possibly corresponds to TRBD1 (8 bases). Deletions cut 2 bases from V and 4 bases from J, with 18 bases between. CDR3 length equals 16 residues. Germline CDR1 is MGHDK and CDR2 is SYGVNS. The CDR3, as DNA: TGTGCCAGCAGTGAAACTAAGGCACAGGGGGGGTACGAGCAGTACTTC. It specifies CASSETKAQGGYEQYF.

This chain uses TRBV29-1 with TRBJ2-6, with unresolved D. The germline V gene has CDR1 SQVTM and CDR2 ANQGSEA. V shed 6 bases and J shed 0 bases, with 15 bases lying between them. There are 16 residues in the CDR3. The DNA for the CDR3 is TGCAGCGTCCTTCTAGGAGCCCCCTCTGGGGCCAACGTCCTGACTTTC. Its translation: CSVLLGAPSGANVLTF.

The CDR3 DNA sequence: TGTGCCAGCATCCCCGGGACAGGGACCTACGAGCAGTACTTC. Translation gives CASIPGTGTYEQYF. The chain uses TRBV7-8 and TRBJ2-7; 9 bases are shared with TRBD1. The CDR3 loop spans 14 amino acids. Trimming at V came to 7 bases and at J to 2 bases, leaving 6 bases not matched to a gene. Germline V lookup: CDR1 SGHVS, CDR2 FQNEAQ.

The chain has TRBV7-9 and TRBJ2-1, with D possibly being TRBD1 (6 bases). The V and J ends lost 5 bases and 15 bases respectively, with 26 bases between them. The germline V gene has CDR1 SEHNR and CDR2 FQNEAQ (reference sequence). This CDR3 region has 15 residues. CDR3 region: CASSVGTMGAPPTFF. DNA of the CDR3: TGTGCCAGCAGCGTAGGTACTATGGGGGCCCCTCCTACGTTCTTC.

CDR3: CASSASGSLGELFF. The DNA of the CDR3 is TGTGCCAGCAGCGCCTCCGGGAGCCTCGGGGAGCTGTTTTTT. The V call is TRBV7-9, the J call TRBJ2-2; D might be TRBD2 (6 bases). The CDR3 sequence is 14 residues long. Trimming pared 5 bases from V and 7 bases from J, leaving 14 bases between. CDR1 SEHNR and CDR2 FQNEAQ come from the germline V gene (reference sequence).

This chain links TRBV2 with TRBJ1-5; the match to TRBD1 covers 8 bases. The germline V gene has CDR1 SNHLY and CDR2 FYNNEI. The length of the CDR3 is 15 residues. The trim removed 6 bases at V and 2 bases at J, leaving 6 bases unmatched. The CDR3 loop is CASRDDRGGNQPQHF. In DNA, the CDR3 is TGTGCCAGCAGGGACGACAGGGGAGGCAATCAGCCCCAGCATTTT.

This clone has a single count. The chain carries TRBV7-8 and TRBJ2-1, with 7 bases identical to TRBD2. V shed 4 bases and J 0 bases; nucleotides not matched to a gene: 3. This CDR3 region has 15 residues. Germline V gene lookup returns CDR1 SGHVS and CDR2 FQNEAQ. As DNA, the CDR3 is TGTGCCAGCAGCTATCTAGCGGACTCCTACAATGAGCAGTTCTTC. Translated, it gives CASSYLADSYNEQFF.